The rows below give T cell receptor beta chains drawn from one sample of a study of blood T cell repertoires in COVID-19. Clones were read by immunoSEQ multiplex PCR, and TCRdb kept only the in-frame ones, dropping some. The sample yields about 140,000 clones, about three quarters seen once. Source material: peripheral blood. Receptor source: a man between 45 and 60 years old with acute or convalescent COVID-19. Both conserved end residues are part of each CDR3. The D gene is left open where the match is weak. Rows may omit the clone size; those that give it use once, few, many or a size class.

j_gene | abundance | v_gene | d_gene | CDR3nt | CDR3aa
TRBJ1-1 | once | TRBV5-1 | TRBD1 | TGCGCCAGCAGCATGGGACAGGGCATCGCTGAAGCTTTCTTT | CASSMGQGIAEAFF
TRBJ2-6 | many | TRBV7-9 | NA | TGTGCCAGCAGCTTAGCGATACAGAAAACCTCTGGGGCCAACGTCCTGACTTTC | CASSLAIQKTSGANVLTF
TRBJ2-7 | NA | TRBV5-1 | TRBD1 | TGCGCCAGCAGCTCCGGGACAGGTCACTCCTACGAGCAGTACTTC | CASSSGTGHSYEQYF
TRBJ2-1 | NA | TRBV18 | NA | TGTGCCAGCTCACCACAGTACTTCTCCTACAATGAGCAGTTCTTC | CASSPQYFSYNEQFF
TRBJ2-7 | NA | TRBV7-6 | TRBD1 | TGTGCCAGCAGCCTCGGGACAGGGGCCTCCTACGAGCAGTACTTC | CASSLGTGASYEQYF
TRBJ2-1 | NA | TRBV6-2/TRBV6-3 | NA | TGTGCCAGCAGTTCGCCTTACGGGAGCTCCTACAATGAGCAGTTCTTC | CASSSPYGSSYNEQFF
TRBJ2-1 | NA | TRBV24-1 | TRBD2 | TGTGCCACCAGTGACCGGAGCGGGGGGGCCGGCAATGAGCAGTTCTTC | CATSDRSGGAGNEQFF
TRBJ1-1 | NA | TRBV27 | NA | TGTGCCAGCAGTTTAACAGGGCACTTGAACACTGAAGCTTTCTTT | CASSLTGHLNTEAFF
TRBJ2-1 | few | TRBV30 | TRBD2 | TGTGCCTGGAGTGCTGGGGGGGGAAATGAGCAGTTCTTC | CAWSAGGGNEQFF
TRBJ2-3 | NA | TRBV9 | TRBD2 | TGTGCCAGCAGCGTAGCTAGCGGGGCGGGAGATACGCAGTATTTT | CASSVASGAGDTQYF
TRBJ1-1 | NA | TRBV5-1 | NA | TGCGCCAGCAGCTTTGGAGGTAACGTCAACACTGAAGCTTTCTTT | CASSFGGNVNTEAFF
TRBJ1-1 | NA | TRBV27 | TRBD1 | TGTGCCAGCAGTTTGGGACAGGGAATGAACACTGAAGCTTTCTTT | CASSLGQGMNTEAFF